This TCR beta chain comes out of a study of T cells in Graves' hyperthyroidism and ophthalmopathy. General study points: Stable hyperthyroidism was separated from ophthalmopathy by a model based on 13 V-J features. It was a median around 6 months before onset that the model predicted ophthalmopathy. Expanded thyroid clonotypes (above 0.001) were mostly also found in blood.

With regard to this clonotype: Its specificity is unknown.

Between the trimmed V and J ends, which lost 0 bases and 1 base, there was a span of 8 bases. Looked up from germline, CDR1 is SGDLS and CDR2 is YYNGEE. The CDR3 is 15 amino acids. Amplification of TCR beta CDR3 regions used RNA as the template. First-round RT-PCR with HTBI primers amplified the TCR CDR3 region. Each CDR3 protein gets one entry after TCRdb re-called the multiplex PCR reads with MiXCR. There are 480,000 or so distinct CDR3 sequences in the sample; over 45% occur only once, and about 43% lies in the top ten. The sequence was obtained from an adult woman with Graves' disease, either hyperthyroidism or ophthalmopathy (not recorded which). The chain recombines TRBV9 with TRBJ1-3; D unclear. The sequenced material came from peripheral blood or thyroid tissue (not recorded which). DNA for the CDR3: TGTGCCAGCAGCGTAGATGGGGTGTCTGGAAACACCATATATTTT. Translation: CASSVDGVSGNTIYF.